In this sample, the clone carrying this T cell receptor (beta chain) is large. The antigen is not known. TRBV12-4/TRBJ1-2 clonotypes were amplified with adaptor-ligated barcode primers. TCRdb ran MiXCR on the multiplex PCR reads and lists one entry per CDR3 protein. The table records more than 1,000 distinct CDR3 sequences, roughly a fifth of them present only once. The V end was cut by 3 bases, the J end by 6 bases, with 11 bases between. This CDR3 is 13 amino acids long. The memory fraction was CD4+CD45RO+CD25- cells. General study results and limits: Under 2.1% of tumor Treg sequences matched blood Tregs or memory cells. Greatest tumor Treg TCR overlap was with tumor naive CD4+ cells. In terms of TCR gene usage, tumor memory CD4+ T cells clustered together with blood and lymph node memory CD4+ cells, as well as with lymph node naive CD4+ cells.

This chain connects TRBV12-3 or TRBV12-4 to TRBJ1-2, with no clear D. This TCR was recovered from a female donor with breast cancer. Sequencing was done on a sample of memory CD4+ T cells sorted from blood. Subset denoted: memory CD4+ T cells, CD4+CD45RO+CD25-. The CDR3 DNA is TGTGCCAGCAGTTTCACAGTGGTGGATGGCTACACCTTC. Encoded protein: CASSFTVVDGYTF.